Listed below are T cell receptor beta chains from one sample, sequenced in a study of T cell responses to AZD1222 COVID-19 vaccine. Here immunoSEQ multiplex PCR was the method, and the copy in TCRdb shows in-frame clones only, minus some. The sample has fewer than 50,000 clones, less than 95% seen once. The input for sequencing was peripheral blood, taken 28 days after the second AZD1222 dose. Source of these receptors: an adult who received the AZD1222 COVID-19 vaccine. Both conserved end residues are part of each CDR3. Fields, in order: CDR3 protein, CDR3 length, V gene, D gene. A D gene is named only where the DNA matches it firmly.

CASSLRDGGARGYTF 15 TRBV5-4 .
CASSPLSGDRNTEAFF 16 TRBV7-9 TRBD1
CASSPRGGLPYNEQFF 16 TRBV5-4 TRBD2
CASSPEGQYEQYF 13 TRBV9 .
CASSRQLGVTDTQYF 15 TRBV5-1 .
CAWNRQGDTGELFF 14 TRBV30 .
CASSLGSGGARETQYF 16 TRBV7-2 TRBD2
CASSLKTNEKLFF 13 TRBV7-6 .
CASSINPGTYGYTF 14 TRBV19 .
CASSQAVIPGNTIYF 15 TRBV4-1 .
CASSQGSSGGYEQYF 15 TRBV3-1/TRBV3-2 TRBD2
CASRRYRGSSYNEQFF 16 TRBV5-8 TRBD1
CAITDLAGGRDTQYF 15 TRBV10-3 TRBD2
CASSETGLAEAFF 13 TRBV25-1 .
CASSQSDSYEQYF 13 TRBV4-3 .
CASSFKTANTEAFF 14 TRBV7-2 .
CASSLNSFEQYF 12 TRBV7-2 .